This TCR beta chain appears in the sequencing data of a study of blood T cell repertoires in COVID-19. Turning to the study itself: Nucleic acid was either cDNA or gDNA, and it came from T cells, B-cell-depleted T cells, or PBMCs.

This clone was recorded only once. The assay was immunoSEQ multiplex PCR, and TCRdb's table has in-frame clones only and misses some. This table holds some 150,000 clones, around 80% found once. The specimen sequenced was peripheral blood. The clonotype originates from a man in his 60s with active or convalescent COVID-19.

CDR3 bases: TGTGCCAGCAGCTTGATTAGAACTGAAGCTTTCTTT. Protein product: CASSLIRTEAFF. The chain recombines TRBV5-6 with TRBJ1-1; D is unclear. The length of the CDR3 is 12 residues. Per the germline V gene, CDR1 is SGHDT and CDR2 is YYEEEE. V shed 1 base and J shed 5 bases, with 6 bases lying between them.